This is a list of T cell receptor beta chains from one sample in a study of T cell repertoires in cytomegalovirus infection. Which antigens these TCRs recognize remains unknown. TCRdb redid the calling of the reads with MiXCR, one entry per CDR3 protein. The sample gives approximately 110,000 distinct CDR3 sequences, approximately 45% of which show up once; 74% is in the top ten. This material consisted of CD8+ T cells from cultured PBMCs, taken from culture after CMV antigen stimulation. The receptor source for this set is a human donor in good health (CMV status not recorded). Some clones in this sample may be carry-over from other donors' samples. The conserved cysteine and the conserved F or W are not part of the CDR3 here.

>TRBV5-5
ASSLEWGPATEAF
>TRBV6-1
ASSEGRGGNNEQF
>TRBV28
ASSSRGVTEAF
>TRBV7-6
ASSLEWQGYNSPLH
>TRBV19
ASSMMTLSNSPLH
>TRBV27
ASSPRRTSVETQY
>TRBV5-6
ASSWIDNEQF
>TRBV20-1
SARGAEYQETQY
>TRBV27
ASSLRSRSRGRDYGYT
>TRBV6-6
ASSTWRGRNEQF
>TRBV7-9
ASSPRPPGHSYEQY
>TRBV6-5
ASSSGGSEYEQY
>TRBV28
ASSPGAYQETQY
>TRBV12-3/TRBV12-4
ASSPVLGEGTEAF